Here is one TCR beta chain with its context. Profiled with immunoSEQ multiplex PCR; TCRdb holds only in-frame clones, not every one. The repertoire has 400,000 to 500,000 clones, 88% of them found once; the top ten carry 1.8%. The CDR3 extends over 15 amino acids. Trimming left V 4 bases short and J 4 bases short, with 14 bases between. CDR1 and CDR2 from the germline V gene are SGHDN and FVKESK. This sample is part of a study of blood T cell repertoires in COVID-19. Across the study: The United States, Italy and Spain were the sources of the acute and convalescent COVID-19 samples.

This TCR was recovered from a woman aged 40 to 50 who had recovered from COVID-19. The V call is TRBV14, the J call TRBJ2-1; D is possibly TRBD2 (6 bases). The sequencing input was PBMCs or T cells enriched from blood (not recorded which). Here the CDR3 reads CASSPSPGRYNEQFF. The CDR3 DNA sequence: TGTGCCAGCAGCCCCAGTCCCGGGAGATACAATGAGCAGTTCTTC.